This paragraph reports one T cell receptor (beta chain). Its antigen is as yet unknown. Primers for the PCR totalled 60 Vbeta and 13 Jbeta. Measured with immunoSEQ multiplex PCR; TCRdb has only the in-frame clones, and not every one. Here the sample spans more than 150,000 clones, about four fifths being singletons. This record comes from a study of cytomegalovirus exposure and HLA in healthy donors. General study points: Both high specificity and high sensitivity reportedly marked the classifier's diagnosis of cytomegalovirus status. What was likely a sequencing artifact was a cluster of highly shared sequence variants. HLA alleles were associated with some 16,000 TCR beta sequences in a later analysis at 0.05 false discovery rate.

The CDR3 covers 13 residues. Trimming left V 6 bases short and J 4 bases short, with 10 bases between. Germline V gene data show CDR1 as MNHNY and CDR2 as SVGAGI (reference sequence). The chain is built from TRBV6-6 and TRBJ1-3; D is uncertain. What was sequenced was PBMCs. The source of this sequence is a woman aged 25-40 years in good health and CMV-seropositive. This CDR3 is CASSSPSGNTIYF. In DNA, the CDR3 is TGTGCCAGCAGCTCTCCCTCCGGAAACACCATATATTTT.